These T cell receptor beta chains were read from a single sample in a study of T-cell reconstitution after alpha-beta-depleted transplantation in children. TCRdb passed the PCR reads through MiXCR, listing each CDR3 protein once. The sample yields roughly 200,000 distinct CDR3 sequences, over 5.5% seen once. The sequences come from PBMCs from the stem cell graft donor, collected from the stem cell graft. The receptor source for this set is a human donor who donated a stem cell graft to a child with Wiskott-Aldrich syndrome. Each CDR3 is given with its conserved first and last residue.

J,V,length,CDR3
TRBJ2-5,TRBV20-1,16,CSAKNTGRARLETQYF
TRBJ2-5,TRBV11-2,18,CASSLNGRELNPGETQYF
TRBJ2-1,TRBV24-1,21,CATSVRPAGTSGRARFNEQFF
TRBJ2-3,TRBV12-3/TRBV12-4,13,CASSNLAPDTQYF
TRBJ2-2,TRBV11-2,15,CASRGLASNTGELFF
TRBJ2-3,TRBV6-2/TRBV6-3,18,CASSWGRTFGGLTDTQYF
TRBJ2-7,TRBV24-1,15,CATSDAGTGAYEQYF
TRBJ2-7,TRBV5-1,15,CASSLADRGTYEQYF
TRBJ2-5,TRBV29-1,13,CSVVDKILETQYF
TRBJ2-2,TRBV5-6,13,CASSLGPLGELFF
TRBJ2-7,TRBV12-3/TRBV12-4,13,CASRETGPHEQYF
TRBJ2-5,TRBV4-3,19,CASSQGFKGTLQYQETQYF
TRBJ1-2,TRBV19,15,CASTPTGQGDYGYTF
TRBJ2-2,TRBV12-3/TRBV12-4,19,CASSPPTGGIFANTGELFF
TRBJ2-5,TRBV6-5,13,CASSYSIAGAQYF
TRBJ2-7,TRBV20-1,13,CSARDPVAYEQYF
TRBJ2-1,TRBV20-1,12,CSARGGAREQFF
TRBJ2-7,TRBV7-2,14,CASSPFDRGREQYF
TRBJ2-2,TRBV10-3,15,CAATGGFTNTGELFF
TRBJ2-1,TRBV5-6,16,CASSLEGLVTHNEQFF
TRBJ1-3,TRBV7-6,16,CASSLVEGRSGNTIYF
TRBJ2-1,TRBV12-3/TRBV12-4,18,CASRELAGGLPSYNEQFF
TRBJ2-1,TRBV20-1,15,CCARLGTSGGNEQFF
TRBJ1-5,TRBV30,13,CAWGDSGNQPQHF
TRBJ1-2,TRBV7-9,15,CASSLEATENYGYTF
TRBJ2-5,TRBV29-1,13,CSVGGLAQETQYF
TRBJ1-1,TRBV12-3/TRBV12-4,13,CASSPGMNTEAFF
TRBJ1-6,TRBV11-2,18,CASSLDRVGAAPTSPLHF
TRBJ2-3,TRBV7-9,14,CASSRDRITDTQYF
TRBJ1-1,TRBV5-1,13,CASGRTGGTEAFF
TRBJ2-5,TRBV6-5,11,CASSYGAAQYF
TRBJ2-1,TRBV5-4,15,CASSPLAGGISEQFF
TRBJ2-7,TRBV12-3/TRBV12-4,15,CASSQGGRGSYEQYF